The 30 T cell receptor beta chains in this list originate from one sample, sequenced in a study of cytomegalovirus exposure and HLA in healthy donors. The PCR was carried out with 60 Vbeta primers and 13 Jbeta primers. This table comes from immunoSEQ multiplex PCR, and its TCRdb copy is limited to in-frame clones, with some not included. The table has around 97,000 clones, approximately 66% seen once. Sequences were obtained from PBMCs. The receptor source for this set is a woman between 45 and 60 years old in good health and CMV-seronegative.

CDR3 nucleotide sequence: TGTGCCAGCAGCCCCAGGGAATCCTACGAGCAGTACTTC. Translating it yields CASSPRESYEQYF. V is TRBV7-9 and J is TRBJ2-7; a possible D gene is TRBD1 (5 bases). CDR3 length: 13 amino acids. Germline V gene data show CDR1 as SEHNR and CDR2 as FQNEAQ (reference sequence). V was trimmed by 5 bases and J by 1 base, leaving 9 bases between them.

The sample holds one count of this clone. The J gene is TRBJ1-5, the V gene TRBV5-8; 8 bases match TRBD1. The CDR3 consists of 15 residues. The trim removed 1 base at V and 5 bases at J, leaving 5 bases unmatched. Germline V gene data show CDR1 as SGHTS and CDR2 as YDEGEE. The CDR3 region is CASSLMLTGDQPQHF. CDR3 DNA sequence: TGTGCCAGCAGCTTGATGTTGACAGGGGATCAGCCCCAGCATTTT.

The table lists this clone with a few counts. V and J are TRBV29-1 and TRBJ1-1, with 10 bases lining up with TRBD1. This CDR3 is 14 amino acids long. Trimming took 1 base from V and 3 from J; bases not matched to a gene: 2. From germline, CDR1 is SQVTM and CDR2 ANQGSEA. This CDR3 reads CSVEGDRGDTEAFF. In nucleotides, the CDR3 is TGCAGCGTTGAAGGGGACAGGGGTGACACTGAAGCTTTCTTT.

This clone came up once. V is TRBV27 and J is TRBJ2-7, with D possibly being TRBD1 (5 bases). The V and J ends lost 5 bases and 3 bases respectively, with 8 bases between them. The CDR3 runs to 12 residues. Per the germline V gene, CDR1 is MNHEY and CDR2 is SMNVEV (reference sequence). CDR3 residues: CASSADSYEQYF. CDR3 coding DNA: TGTGCCAGCAGTGCCGACAGCTACGAGCAGTACTTC.

The V gene is TRBV6-5, the J gene TRBJ1-5; D may be TRBD1 (6 bases). Trimming cost V 6 bases and J 9 bases, with 18 bases left between them. Germline CDR1 and CDR2: MNHEY and SVGAGI. The CDR3 length is 14 residues. CDR3: CASSDTQGRGPQHF. CDR3 nucleotides: TGTGCCAGCAGCGACACCCAGGGGAGGGGGCCCCAGCATTTT.

The table lists this clone with a count of one. V and J are TRBV29-1 and TRBJ1-2, with 8 bases lining up with TRBD1. The V and J ends lost 6 bases and 2 bases, in that order; junction bases with no gene match: 8. This CDR3 comprises 14 residues. Germline V gene lookup returns CDR1 SQVTM and CDR2 ANQGSEA. CDR3 DNA: TGCAGCGTGGGATCCGGGACAGGAAACTATGGCTACACCTTC. Translating gives CSVGSGTGNYGYTF.

J is TRBJ2-4 and V is TRBV4-2, with no clear D. CDR1 and CDR2 from the germline V gene are LGHNA and YNFKEQ. The V gene lost 1 base and the J gene lost 3 bases, with 13 bases spanning the gap. The CDR3 extends over 16 amino acids. The CDR3 sequence is CASSQASKDVKNIQYF. CDR3 nucleotide sequence: TGTGCCAGCAGCCAAGCGAGTAAAGATGTCAAAAACATTCAGTACTTC.

A single count supports this clone. The chain combines TRBV16 with TRBJ1-2, with a weak D call TRBD1 (6 bases). CDR1 is KGHSY, CDR2 FQNENV, per germline. The CDR3 contains 14 residues. The V end was cut by 5 bases, the J end by 8 bases, with 18 bases between. CDR3 nucleotides: TGTGCCAGCAGCTATTTCCGGGACATCGACGGCTACACCTTC. Its translation is CASSYFRDIDGYTF.

This clone has more than one count but fewer than ten. The rearrangement links TRBV19 to TRBJ2-7; 10 nucleotides match TRBD2. Trimming at V came to 7 bases and at J to 6 bases, leaving 9 bases not matched to a gene. CDR3 length: 14 residues. CDR1 LNHDA and CDR2 SQIVND come from the germline V gene (reference sequence). The CDR3 protein is CASTMLAGEGEQYF. CDR3 sequence (DNA): TGTGCCAGTACCATGCTAGCGGGAGAGGGCGAGCAGTACTTC. Based on the CDR3 plus reference TRBV19 and TRBJ2-7, the full variable domain is DGGITQSPKYLFRKEGQNVTLSCEQNLNHDAMYWYRQDPGQGLRLIYYSQIVNDFQKGDIAEGYSVSREKKESFPLTVTSAQKNPTAFYLCASTMLAGEGEQYFGPGTRLTVT.

The chain couples TRBV7-8 to TRBJ2-1, with D perhaps TRBD2 (5 bases). Trimming cost V 3 bases and J 7 bases, with 10 bases left between them. Germline V gene data show CDR1 as SGHVS and CDR2 as FQNEAQ. The CDR3 loop spans 13 amino acids. CDR3 bases: TGTGCCAGCAGCTTCCACAGCGGAAATGAGCAGTTCTTC. This translates into CASSFHSGNEQFF.

This clone was recorded only once. The gene calls are TRBV19 and TRBJ2-7, with 8 bases matching TRBD1. Germline V lookup: CDR1 LNHDA, CDR2 SQIVND (reference sequence). Unmatched junction bases numbered 11, after V lost 10 bases and J lost 6 bases. The CDR3 consists of 13 residues. The CDR3, as DNA: TGTGCCACACAACAGGGACAGGTCGCCGAGCAGTACTTC. It encodes CATQQGQVAEQYF.

The CDR3 DNA is TGTGCCAGTAGTCGGTCGGGATCACCCGTGCGGGAGACCCAGTACTTC. It translates to CASSRSGSPVRETQYF. The chain employs TRBV19 and TRBJ2-5; a weak D match, TRBD2 (5 bases). Germline V gene data show CDR1 as LNHDA and CDR2 as SQIVND (reference sequence). The CDR3 spans 16 residues. Trimming stripped 5 bases from V and 5 bases from J, with 21 bases between.

This rearrangement joins TRBV6-4 to TRBJ1-1; 8 bases are a match to TRBD1. With V trimmed by 6 bases and J by 7 bases, 4 bases remained unmatched. CDR1 is MRHNA, CDR2 SNTAGT, per germline. CDR3 length: 12 amino acids. CDR3 sequence reads: CASSETGGEAFF. Here the CDR3 DNA reads TGTGCCAGCAGCGAAACAGGGGGTGAAGCTTTCTTT.

This chain links TRBV18 with TRBJ1-1, with TRBD1 identical over 11 bases. Germline assignment: CDR1 KGHSH and CDR2 LQKENI. Trimming cost V 2 bases and J 5 bases; bases outside gene matches: 1. The length of the CDR3 is 14 residues. The CDR3 coding sequence is TGTGCCAGCTCACCAGGGACAGGGGGTACTGAAGCTTTCTTT. Translated: CASSPGTGGTEAFF.

The CDR3 DNA sequence: TGTGCCAGCTATGGGACAGGGGACACTGAAGCTTTCTTT. As protein: CASYGTGDTEAFF. The genes are TRBV18 and TRBJ1-1; 10 bases are a match to TRBD1. The V gene's germline CDR1 is KGHSH and CDR2 LQKENI. J was trimmed by 3 bases and V by 7 bases; bases with no gene match: 2. The CDR3 totals 13 residues.

The chain carries TRBV6-1 and TRBJ2-3; D perhaps matches TRBD2 (6 bases). V was cut by 2 bases and J by 0 bases, with 9 bases left in between. The CDR3 sequence is 15 residues long. Germline V gene lookup returns CDR1 MNHNS and CDR2 SASEGT. The CDR3 protein is CASSEWGTSTDTQYF. The CDR3 DNA is TGTGCCAGCAGTGAATGGGGGACTAGCACAGATACGCAGTATTTT.

The chain recombines TRBV27 with TRBJ2-5; D is uncertain. Looked up from germline, CDR1 is MNHEY and CDR2 is SMNVEV (reference sequence). Trimming removed 5 bases from V and 2 bases from J, with 15 bases in between. This CDR3 contains 15 residues. CDR3 bases: TGTGCCAGCAGTCCGCTCTTCGCGGTACAAGAGACCCAGTACTTC. Translated: CASSPLFAVQETQYF.

This clone has only a few counts. The chain joins TRBV6-4 to TRBJ2-2; a possible D gene is TRBD2 (6 bases). The V gene's germline CDR1 is MRHNA and CDR2 SNTAGT. V shed 3 bases and J shed 0 bases, with 8 bases lying between them. The CDR3 has 15 amino acids. Written as DNA, the CDR3 is TGTGCCAGCAGTGAGTCTAGCGCGAACACCGGGGAGCTGTTTTTT. The encoded protein is CASSESSANTGELFF.

This clone was seen a handful of times. The V and J genes are TRBV27 and TRBJ1-1; tentatively, D is TRBD1 (5 bases). The CDR3 consists of 13 residues. V gave up 3 bases and J gave up 4 bases, with 9 bases separating them. The V gene's germline CDR1 is MNHEY and CDR2 SMNVEV (reference sequence). The CDR3 loop is CASSFWGGTEAFF. The CDR3 DNA sequence: TGTGCCAGCAGTTTCTGGGGGGGCACTGAAGCTTTCTTT.

This CDR3 is CASSSGGAGNVLTF. CDR3 bases: TGTGCCAGCAGTTCAGGGGGCGCGGGCAACGTCCTGACTTTC. This chain joins TRBV6-5 and TRBJ2-6; the match to TRBD1 covers 8 bases. The trim removed 4 bases at V and 9 bases at J, leaving 5 bases unmatched. From germline, CDR1 is MNHEY and CDR2 SVGAGI. The CDR3 contains 14 residues.

This clone came up once. The chain links TRBV5-4 to TRBJ2-3; D is unresolved. Between the trimmed V and J ends, which lost 1 base and 4 bases, there was a span of 16 bases. The CDR3 covers 16 residues. Germline V lookup: CDR1 SGHNT, CDR2 YYREEE (reference sequence). This CDR3 reads CASSLSTGSVADTQYF. CDR3 nucleotide sequence: TGTGCCAGCAGCTTGTCGACTGGGTCGGTTGCAGATACGCAGTATTTT.

V gene TRBV5-1 combines with J gene TRBJ2-7, with 8 positions matching TRBD1. The J segment lost 0 bases and the V segment lost 7 bases, leaving 9 bases of the junction unmatched. This CDR3 has 15 residues. The germline V gene has CDR1 SGHRS and CDR2 YFSETQ. The CDR3 bases are TGCGCCAGCTCCGACAGGGGCTCAAGCTCCTACGAGCAGTACTTC. It encodes CASSDRGSSSYEQYF.

This clone was observed a single time. This chain links TRBV6-1 with TRBJ2-7, with D possibly TRBD1 on 7 matching bases. V dropped 6 bases and J dropped 3 bases, with 18 bases sitting between them. Germline lookup yields CDR1 MNHNS and CDR2 SASEGT. This CDR3 comprises 15 residues. The chain's CDR3 is CASRGGDRVLYEQYF. The CDR3 DNA follows: TGTGCCAGCAGGGGGGGAGACAGGGTACTCTACGAGCAGTACTTC.

The chain recombines TRBV28 with TRBJ2-3; D gene ambiguous. Between the trimmed V and J ends, which lost 5 bases and 4 bases, there was a span of 10 bases. Germline V gene sequence: CDR1 MDHEN, CDR2 SYDVKM. The CDR3 extends over 13 amino acids. CDR3 residues: CASSTILSDTQYF. DNA of the CDR3: TGTGCCAGCAGTACTATATTGTCAGATACGCAGTATTTT.

The gene calls are TRBV6-5 and TRBJ2-7; TRBD2 might be the D (6 bases). The CDR3 has 14 residues. Deletions cut 6 bases from V and 4 bases from J, with 16 bases between. From germline, CDR1 is MNHEY and CDR2 SVGAGI. The CDR3 DNA reads as TGTGCCAGCAGGGCGCGGGGATGGGGTTACGAGCAGTACTTC. The encoded protein is CASRARGWGYEQYF.

V usage is TRBV2 and J usage is TRBJ2-7, with 9 bases fitting TRBD1. Germline trimming cut 9 bases from V and 4 bases from J; bases unmatched to any gene: 7. This CDR3 spans 13 amino acids. Germline lookup yields CDR1 SNHLY and CDR2 FYNNEI. This chain's CDR3 is CASTRDRDYEQYF. CDR3 bases: TGTGCCAGTACAAGGGACAGGGATTACGAGCAGTACTTC.

This sequence joins TRBV21-1 and TRBJ2-7; the listed D gene, TRBD1, was not tested against the DNA. TRBV21-1 is recorded as a pseudogene. The CDR3 consists of 15 residues. The CDR3 DNA reads TGTGCCAGCAGCAAAGGGCCATTACAGCCCTACGAGCAGTACTTC. Its protein is CASSKGPLQPYEQYF.

This rearrangement joins TRBV7-6 to TRBJ2-7; 8 bases match TRBD2. The CDR3 covers 16 residues. V was clipped by 1 base and J by 1 base; unmatched bases: 6. CDR1 and CDR2 (germline): SGHVS, FNYEAQ. The CDR3 is CASSLVRGGRSYEQYF. The DNA for the CDR3 is TGTGCCAGCAGCTTAGTTCGCGGGGGGCGGTCCTACGAGCAGTACTTC. Variable domain in full (rest from reference TRBV7-6 and TRBJ2-7): GAGVSQSPRYKVTKRGQDVALRCDPISGHVSLYWYRQALGQGPEFLTYFNYEAQQDKSGLPNDRFSAERPEGSISTLTIQRTEQRDSAMYRCASSLVRGGRSYEQYFGPGTRLTVT.

The CDR3 is CATQLAESTDTQYF. In DNA form, the CDR3 reads TGTGCCACCCAACTAGCGGAGAGCACAGATACGCAGTATTTT. The chain has TRBV10-3 and TRBJ2-3, with TRBD2 identical over 8 bases. Per the germline V gene, CDR1 is ENHRY and CDR2 is SYGVKD. V shed 10 bases, J shed 0 bases, and the junction held 6 bases outside the gene matches. The CDR3 totals 14 residues.

There are a few counts of this clone. The rearrangement uses TRBV2 and TRBJ2-4; 9 nucleotides line up with TRBD1. Germline CDR1 is SNHLY and CDR2 is FYNNEI. CDR3 length: 14 amino acids. The V segment lost 6 bases and the J segment 6 bases; nucleotides outside the gene matches: 6. The CDR3 coding sequence is TGTGCCAGCAGCGGGGACAGGGAAAGAAACATTCAGTACTTC. Translating it yields CASSGDRERNIQYF.